This is a list of T cell receptor beta chains from one sample in a study of PD-L1 blockade in urothelial cancer. Clones were read by immunoSEQ multiplex PCR, and TCRdb kept only the in-frame ones, dropping some. This table holds tens of thousands of clones, 91% found once. This sample comprised PBMCs, obtained around atezolizumab (anti-PD-L1) treatment. These receptors all stem from an older man with urothelial cancer. The CDR3 runs from the conserved cysteine through the conserved F or W. The order of the fields is V gene, J gene, D gene, clone size, CDR3 DNA, CDR3 protein. D genes are given only for firm matches. A row's size may be missing; if present it is once, few, many or a size class.

>TRBV28|TRBJ2-7|.|.
TGTGCCAGCAGTTTATCCGCCGGAGGGGGCCGGTACGAGCAGTACTTC
CASSLSAGGGRYEQYF
>TRBV5-6|TRBJ1-5|.|.
TGTGCCAGCAGCCGGAGGGCGGCTAACAATCAGCCCCAGCATTTT
CASSRRAANNQPQHF
>TRBV30|TRBJ2-7|TRBD2|.
TGTGCCTGGAGGACTAAAGGACTAGCGGGGGTTAGCTCCTACGAGCAGTACTTC
CAWRTKGLAGVSSYEQYF
>TRBV28|TRBJ2-3|TRBD2|.
TGTGCCAGCCGCGGGAGGATTGCAGATACGCAGTATTTT
CASRGRIADTQYF
>TRBV12-5|TRBJ2-5|TRBD1|once
TGTGCTAGTGGGCCGGACAGGGGGCAGGAGACCCAGTACTTC
CASGPDRGQETQYF
>TRBV7-9|TRBJ1-1|TRBD1|.
TGTGCCAGCAGCTTGGACAGGGCGACCGGAGAAGCTTTCTTT
CASSLDRATGEAFF
>TRBV5-1|TRBJ2-7|TRBD1|.
TGCGCCAGCAGCTTGGCCGGGACAGCCTACGAGCAGTACTTC
CASSLAGTAYEQYF
>TRBV14|TRBJ2-2|TRBD1|once
TGTGCCAGCAGCCTTGGGACAGAGAACACCGGGGAGCTGTTTTTT
CASSLGTENTGELFF
>TRBV10-3|TRBJ2-5|.|.
TGTGCCATCAGTGATGGGGCGGGAAGAGAGACCCAGTACTTC
CAISDGAGRETQYF
>TRBV29-1|TRBJ1-2|TRBD1|.
TGCAGCGTTGGACAGACAGGGTTAAATGGCTACACCTTC
CSVGQTGLNGYTF
>TRBV2|TRBJ1-2|.|.
TGTGCCAGCAGTCTACAGGGAGATAATGCGGTGGGCTACACCTTC
CASSLQGDNAVGYTF
>TRBV18|TRBJ2-7|TRBD2|.
TGTGCCAGCTCCCCCACTTCTAGCGGGAGAACCTCTTTTGTCGACGAGCAGTACTTC
CASSPTSSGRTSFVDEQYF
>TRBV4-1|TRBJ2-1|TRBD2|.
TGCGCCAGCAGCCTCCGAGCGGGAGGGCCGGTAAATGAGCAGTTCTTC
CASSLRAGGPVNEQFF
>TRBV18|TRBJ1-4|.|.
TGTGCCAGCTCACGCAGCGGGCCAACTAATGAAAAACTGTTTTTT
CASSRSGPTNEKLFF
>TRBV2|TRBJ2-1|.|.
TGTGCCAGCAGGATCACACTAGCAGGCGAGCAGTTCTTC
CASRITLAGEQFF
>TRBV28|TRBJ1-2|TRBD1|.
TGTGCCAGCAGTACCACACAGGGGGCGCAGTATGGCTACACCTTC
CASSTTQGAQYGYTF
>TRBV5-6|TRBJ2-5|TRBD2|once
TGTGCCAGCAGCTTGAGTATCGGTGGACTAGCGGGAGTAAAAGAGACCCAGTACTTC
CASSLSIGGLAGVKETQYF
>TRBV4-2|TRBJ2-3|.|.
TGTGCCAGCAGCCAAGGTTCCGGTAGAGATACGCAGTATTTT
CASSQGSGRDTQYF
>TRBV5-4|TRBJ1-2|.|.
TGTGCCAGCAGCTTGGCCAATAACTATGGCTACACCTTC
CASSLANNYGYTF
>TRBV18|TRBJ1-4|.|.
TGTGCCAGCTCACCATTTACCTCGGGGTCTACTAATGAAAAACTGTTTTTT
CASSPFTSGSTNEKLFF
>TRBV5-4|TRBJ2-6|TRBD1|.
TGTGCCAGCAGCGATCCGGGACAGGGCGTCTCTGGGGCCAACGTCCTGACTTTC
CASSDPGQGVSGANVLTF
>TRBV6-5|TRBJ2-1|TRBD1|.
TGTGCCAGCAGTTTGACCGGGACAGGGGGGTACAATGAGCAGTTCTTC
CASSLTGTGGYNEQFF
>TRBV19|TRBJ1-4|TRBD1|few
TGTGCCAGCCCGGGACAGGGGTTCGGACGTGGAGAAAAACTGTTTTTT
CASPGQGFGRGEKLFF
>TRBV7-9|TRBJ1-2|TRBD1|.
TGTGCCAGCAGCTTAGGGACAGGGGGCCGAACCGCAGATGGCTACACCTTC
CASSLGTGGRTADGYTF
>TRBV28|TRBJ2-3|.|.
TGTGCCAGCAGTTTAGGGGGGGCGGAGGATACGCAGTATTTT
CASSLGGAEDTQYF
>TRBV28|TRBJ2-7|.|.
TGTGCCAGCAGTTTATCTGGCGGAACCTACGAGCAGTACTTC
CASSLSGGTYEQYF
>TRBV4-2|TRBJ1-3|.|.
TGTGCCAGCAGCCAAGCTTCTAACCGGGGAGTCGGAAACACCATATATTTT
CASSQASNRGVGNTIYF
>TRBV11-2|TRBJ2-1|TRBD2|.
TGTGCCAGCAGCGTGGGACTAGCAAACAATGAGCAGTTCTTC
CASSVGLANNEQFF
>TRBV4-2|TRBJ2-1|TRBD2|.
TGTGCCAGCAGCGGGGAGGCTAGCGGGAGAAGCGATGAGCAGTTCTTC
CASSGEASGRSDEQFF
>TRBV14|TRBJ1-1|.|.
TGTGCCAGCAGCCAAGCGGGGTTTTATTCTGAAGCTTTCTTT
CASSQAGFYSEAFF
>TRBV11-3|TRBJ1-2|.|once
TGTGCCAGCAGCTTATTGCTCACGGGGGACCGCCACTATGGCTACACCTTC
CASSLLLTGDRHYGYTF
>TRBV27|TRBJ2-5|.|once
TGTGCCAGCAGTGGGGCGTACCAAGAGACCCAGTACTTC
CASSGAYQETQYF
>TRBV7-2|TRBJ2-2|.|.
TGTGCCAGCCCCCCGGACTACCAGGAGACCTCCGGGGAGCTGTTTTTT
CASPPDYQETSGELFF
>TRBV20-1|TRBJ2-3|.|few
TGCAGTGCTCGGGATGTAGATACGCAGTATTTT
CSARDVDTQYF
>TRBV5-4|TRBJ2-5|.|.
TGTGCCAGCAGCCCCGTCCGGGGATCTCAAGAGACCCAGTACTTC
CASSPVRGSQETQYF
>TRBV9|TRBJ1-2|.|.
TGTGCCAGCACCATCCCTGGCAGTGGCTACACCTTC
CASTIPGSGYTF
>TRBV6-4|TRBJ1-5|TRBD1|.
TGTGCCAGCAGCCCGGACAGGAATCAGCCCCAGCATTTT
CASSPDRNQPQHF
>TRBV5-4|TRBJ2-3|.|.
TGTGCCAGCAGCTTAGCGGGTCCCGATACGCAGTATTTT
CASSLAGPDTQYF
>TRBV11-3|TRBJ2-1|.|.
TGTGCCAGGGCCCGAGGGCGGATGGACAATGAGCAGTTCTTC
CARARGRMDNEQFF
>TRBV28|TRBJ1-5|.|.
TGTGCCAGCAGTTTATCGGGGGGCCGCAATCAGCCCCAGCATTTT
CASSLSGGRNQPQHF
>TRBV25-1|TRBJ2-7|TRBD1|once
TGTGCCAGCAGTGAATCTTTCCCCAGGGGGACCTACGAGCAGTACTTC
CASSESFPRGTYEQYF
>TRBV28|TRBJ1-1|.|.
TGTGCCAGCAGTCCCCCCCGCAGGAGGGTAGGGAACACTGAAGCTTTCTTT
CASSPPRRRVGNTEAFF
>TRBV14|TRBJ2-7|TRBD2|.
TGTGCCAGCAGCCAACTACCCGGGACTAGGGCCTCCGAGCAGTACTTC
CASSQLPGTRASEQYF
>TRBV5-6|TRBJ1-1|TRBD1|.
TGTGCCAGCAGCTTCGGACAGGGGGAAAGGAACACTGAAGCTTTCTTT
CASSFGQGERNTEAFF
>TRBV25-1|TRBJ2-4|.|.
TGTGCCAGCAGTGATGGGCAGAACATTCAGTACTTC
CASSDGQNIQYF
>TRBV2|TRBJ1-2|TRBD1|few
TGTGCCAGCAAGGACAGGGGCTGGGGCTACACCTTC
CASKDRGWGYTF
>TRBV5-1|TRBJ2-2|TRBD1|.
TGCGCCAGCAGCTGGGGACAGGGAGGAAACACCGGGGAGCTGTTTTTT
CASSWGQGGNTGELFF
>TRBV5-4|TRBJ2-1|TRBD1|once
TGTGCCAGCAGCCGATCCCCGGGACAGGGTGTCGGCAATGAGCAGTTCTTC
CASSRSPGQGVGNEQFF
>TRBV6-5|TRBJ1-1|.|.
TGTGCCAGCAGTTCCGAGAGGACTGAAGCTTTCTTT
CASSSERTEAFF
>TRBV5-1|TRBJ2-1|TRBD2|once
TGCGCCAGCAGCTTGGTCCTAGCGGGAGACAATGAGCAGTTCTTC
CASSLVLAGDNEQFF
>TRBV9|TRBJ2-1|TRBD2|.
TGTGCCAGCGGGGAAGGGGACTACCGCAATGAGCAGTTCTTC
CASGEGDYRNEQFF
>TRBV18|TRBJ2-2|TRBD2|.
TGTGCCAGCTCACTCAGGACTAGCGGGAGTAACGGGGAGCTGTTTTTT
CASSLRTSGSNGELFF
>TRBV5-1|TRBJ2-7|TRBD1|once
TGCGCCAGCAGCTTGGAGGGACAGGGGGGCTACGAGCAGTACTTC
CASSLEGQGGYEQYF
>TRBV6-1|TRBJ1-2|.|.
TGTGCCTCCCTCCGGGGAACAAACTATGGCTACACCTTC
CASLRGTNYGYTF